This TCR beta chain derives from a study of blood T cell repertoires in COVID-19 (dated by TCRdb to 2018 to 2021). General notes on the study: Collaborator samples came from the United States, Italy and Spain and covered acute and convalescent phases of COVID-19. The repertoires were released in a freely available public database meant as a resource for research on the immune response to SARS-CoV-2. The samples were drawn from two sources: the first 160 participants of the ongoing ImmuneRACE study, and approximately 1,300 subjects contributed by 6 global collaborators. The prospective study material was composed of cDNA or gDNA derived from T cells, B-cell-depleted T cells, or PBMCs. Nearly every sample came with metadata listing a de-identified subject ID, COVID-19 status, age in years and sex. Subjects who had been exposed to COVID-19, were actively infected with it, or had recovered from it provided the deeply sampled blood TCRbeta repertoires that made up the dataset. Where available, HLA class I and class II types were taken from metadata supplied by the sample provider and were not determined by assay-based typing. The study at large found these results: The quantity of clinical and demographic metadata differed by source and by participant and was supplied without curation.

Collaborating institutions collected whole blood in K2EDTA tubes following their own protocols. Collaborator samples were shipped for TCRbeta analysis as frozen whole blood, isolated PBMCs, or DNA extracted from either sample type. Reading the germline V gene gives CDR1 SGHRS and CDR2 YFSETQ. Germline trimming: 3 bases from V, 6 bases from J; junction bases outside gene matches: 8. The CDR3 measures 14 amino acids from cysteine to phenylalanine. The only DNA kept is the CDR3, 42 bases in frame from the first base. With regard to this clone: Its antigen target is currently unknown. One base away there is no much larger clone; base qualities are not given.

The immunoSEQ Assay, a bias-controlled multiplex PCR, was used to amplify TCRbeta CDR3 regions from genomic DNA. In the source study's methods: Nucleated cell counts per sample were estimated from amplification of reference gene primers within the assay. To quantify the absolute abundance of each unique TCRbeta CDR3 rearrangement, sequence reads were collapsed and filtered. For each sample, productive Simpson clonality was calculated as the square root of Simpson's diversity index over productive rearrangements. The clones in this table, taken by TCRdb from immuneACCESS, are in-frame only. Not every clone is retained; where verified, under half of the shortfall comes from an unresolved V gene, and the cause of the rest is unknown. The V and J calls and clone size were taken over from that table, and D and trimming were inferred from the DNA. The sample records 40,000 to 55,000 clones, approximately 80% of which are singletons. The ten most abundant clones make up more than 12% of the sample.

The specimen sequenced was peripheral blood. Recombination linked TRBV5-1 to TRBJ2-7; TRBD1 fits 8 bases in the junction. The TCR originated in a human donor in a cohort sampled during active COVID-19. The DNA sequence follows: TGCGCCAGCAGCTCGGGACAGGCCGCTAGCGAGCAGTACTTC. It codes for CASSSGQAASEQYF.